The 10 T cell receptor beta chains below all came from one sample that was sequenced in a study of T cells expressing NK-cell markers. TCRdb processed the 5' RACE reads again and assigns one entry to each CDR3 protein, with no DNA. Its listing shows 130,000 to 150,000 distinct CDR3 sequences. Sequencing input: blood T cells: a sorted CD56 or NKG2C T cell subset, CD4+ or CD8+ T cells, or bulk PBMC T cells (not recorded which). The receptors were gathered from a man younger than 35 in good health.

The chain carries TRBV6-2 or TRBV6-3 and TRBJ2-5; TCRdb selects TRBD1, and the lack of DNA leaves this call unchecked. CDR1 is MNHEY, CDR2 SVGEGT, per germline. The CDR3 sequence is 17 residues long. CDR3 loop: CASSYDAYGTGTETQYF.

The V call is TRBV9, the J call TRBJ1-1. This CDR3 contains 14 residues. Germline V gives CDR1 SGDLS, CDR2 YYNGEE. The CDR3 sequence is CASTNGLRQTEAFF. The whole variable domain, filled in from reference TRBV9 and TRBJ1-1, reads DSGVTQTPKHLITATGQRVTLRCSPRSGDLSVYWYQQSLDQGLQFLIQYYNGEERAKGNILERFSAQQFPDLHSELNLSSLELGDSALYFCASTNGLRQTEAFFGQGTRLTVV.

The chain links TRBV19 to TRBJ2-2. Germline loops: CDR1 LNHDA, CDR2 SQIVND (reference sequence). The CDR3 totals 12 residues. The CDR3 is CASSITTGELFF.

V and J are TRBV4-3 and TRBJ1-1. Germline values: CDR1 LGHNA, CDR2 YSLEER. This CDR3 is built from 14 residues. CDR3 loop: CASSRREGYTEAFF.

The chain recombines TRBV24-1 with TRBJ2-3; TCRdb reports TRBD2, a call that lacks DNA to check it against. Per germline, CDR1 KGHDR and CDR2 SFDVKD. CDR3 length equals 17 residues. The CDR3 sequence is CATSEGLGLANTDTQYF.

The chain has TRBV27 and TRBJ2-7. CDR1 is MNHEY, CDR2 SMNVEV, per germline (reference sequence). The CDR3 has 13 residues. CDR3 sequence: CASSLYLTYEQYF.

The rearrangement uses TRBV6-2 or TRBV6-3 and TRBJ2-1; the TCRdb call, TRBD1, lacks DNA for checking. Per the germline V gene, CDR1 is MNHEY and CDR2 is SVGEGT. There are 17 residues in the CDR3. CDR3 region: CASSYLTTGGSYNEQFF.

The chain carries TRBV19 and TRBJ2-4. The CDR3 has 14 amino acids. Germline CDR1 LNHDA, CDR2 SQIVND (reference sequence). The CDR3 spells CASSIGFSKNIQYF.

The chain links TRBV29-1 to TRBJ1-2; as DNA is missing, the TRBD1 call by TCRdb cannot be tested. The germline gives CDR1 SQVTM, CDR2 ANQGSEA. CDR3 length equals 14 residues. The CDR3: CSVEGTDLNYGYTF.

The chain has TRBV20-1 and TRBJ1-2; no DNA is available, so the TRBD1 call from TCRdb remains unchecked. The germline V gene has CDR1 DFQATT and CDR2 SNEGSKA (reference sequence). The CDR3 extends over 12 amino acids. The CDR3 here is CSARDRANGYTF.